This T cell receptor (beta chain) was identified during a study of type 1 regulatory T cells. Study in general: An in vitro protocol generated T-allo10, a Tr1-enriched, alloantigen-specific CD4 T cell product.

TCRdb re-analysed the reads in MiXCR, keeping a single row per CDR3 protein. The sample includes tens of thousands of distinct CDR3 sequences, roughly 72% of them seen just once. Of note for this clonotype: Its antigen is still unknown.

Sequenced: cultured T cells, either the whole culture or a sorted T cell fraction (not recorded which). Subset indicated: Tr1-enriched cell product generated in vitro against host alloantigens. The receptor was isolated from a human donor in good health.

The CDR3 spells CASRPKTGTSGKETQYF. For the CDR3, the DNA is TGTGCCAGCAGACCAAAAACAGGGACTAGCGGGAAAGAGACCCAGTACTTC. V gene TRBV11-2 combines with J gene TRBJ2-5; the match to TRBD2 covers 13 bases. CDR1 SGHAT and CDR2 FQNNGV come from the germline V gene. The CDR3 totals 17 residues. With V trimmed by 6 bases and J by 3 bases, 10 bases remained unmatched.